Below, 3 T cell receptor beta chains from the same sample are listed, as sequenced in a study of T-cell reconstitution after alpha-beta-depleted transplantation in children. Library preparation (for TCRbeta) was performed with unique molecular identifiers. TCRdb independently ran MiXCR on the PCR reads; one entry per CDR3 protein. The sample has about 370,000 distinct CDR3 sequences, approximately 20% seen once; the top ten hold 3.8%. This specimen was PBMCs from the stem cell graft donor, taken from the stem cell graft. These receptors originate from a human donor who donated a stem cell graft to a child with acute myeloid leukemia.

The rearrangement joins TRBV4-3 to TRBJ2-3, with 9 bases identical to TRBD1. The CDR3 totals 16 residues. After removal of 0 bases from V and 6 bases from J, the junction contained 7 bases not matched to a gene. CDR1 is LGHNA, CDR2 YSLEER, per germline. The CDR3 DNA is TGCGCCAGCAGCCAAGATCCGGGACAGGGCTTCGATACGCAGTATTTT. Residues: CASSQDPGQGFDTQYF.

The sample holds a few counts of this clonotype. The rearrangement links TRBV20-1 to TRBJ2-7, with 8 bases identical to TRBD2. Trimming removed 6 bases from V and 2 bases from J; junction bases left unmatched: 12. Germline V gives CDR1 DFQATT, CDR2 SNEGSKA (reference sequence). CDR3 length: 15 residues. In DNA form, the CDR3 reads TGCAGTGCCCACTCCCCGGGACTAGGGACCTACGAGCAGTACTTC. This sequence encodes CSAHSPGLGTYEQYF.

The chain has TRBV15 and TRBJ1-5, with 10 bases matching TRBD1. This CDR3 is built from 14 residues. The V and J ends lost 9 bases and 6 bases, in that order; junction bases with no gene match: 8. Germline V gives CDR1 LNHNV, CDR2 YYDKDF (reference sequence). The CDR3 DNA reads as TGTGCCACAAGACAGGGGGCCGCCGGTCAGCCCCAGCATTTT. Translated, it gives CATRQGAAGQPQHF.